This TCR beta chain comes out of a study of blood T cell repertoires in COVID-19. Study as a whole: Material from acute and convalescent COVID-19 was sourced from the United States, Italy and Spain. Sample material is recorded as cDNA or gDNA derived from T cells, B-cell-depleted T cells, or PBMCs.

In the original processing: Quantification of nucleated cells was approximated via reference gene primer amplification. Clones were sequenced by immunoSEQ multiplex PCR, and TCRdb holds only the in-frame ones, with some missing. V and J calls and clone size are given by that table; D and trimming were obtained from the DNA. The table includes about 100,000 clones, about 90% detected once. What was sequenced was peripheral blood. This TCR was recovered from a man under 40 in a cohort sampled during active COVID-19.

The CDR3 nucleotides read TGTGCCAGCAGCTTAGGCAGGGTTGGATCACCCCTCCACTTT. Translating it yields CASSLGRVGSPLHF. The chain is built from TRBV7-8 and TRBJ1-6; TRBD1 is a possible D gene (5 bases). V was pared by 1 base and J by 10 bases, with 11 bases between. Germline V gives CDR1 SGHVS, CDR2 FQNEAQ. The CDR3 contains 14 residues.